The source of this T cell receptor beta chain is a study of blood T cell repertoires in COVID-19. Background on the study: The origin of the acute and convalescent COVID-19 samples was the United States, Italy and Spain. PBMCs, B-cell-depleted T cells, or T cells provided the cDNA or gDNA that made up the material.

Germline CDR1 is LNHDA and CDR2 is SQIVND (reference sequence). V lost 4 bases to trimming and J lost 4 bases; unmatched junction nucleotides: 6. This CDR3 has 16 residues. In the source study's methods: Counts of nucleated cells, estimated from reference gene primer amplification, were obtained. Produced via immunoSEQ multiplex PCR; TCRdb's table is partial and in-frame only. From that table come the V and J calls and clone size; the DNA was used to work out D and trimming. The sample lists about 93,000 clones, roughly 90% seen once, with 1.5% in the top ten. Sequencing input: peripheral blood. This chain joins TRBV19 and TRBJ2-6, with 8 bases aligning to TRBD1. The sequence derives from a human donor with active COVID-19. The donor label of this sample is uncertain. Here the CDR3 reads CASSRTGPSGANVLTF. The CDR3 nucleotides read TGTGCCAGTAGTAGGACAGGGCCTTCCGGGGCCAACGTCCTGACTTTC.